The 2 T cell receptor beta chains reported below all come from one sample, sequenced in a study of OX40 agonist ivuxolimab in advanced cancers. Profiled with immunoSEQ multiplex PCR; TCRdb holds only in-frame clones, not every one. The sample carries roughly 100,000 clones, around 87% recorded once. The source was CD4+ or CD8+ T cells sorted from blood, collected in a trial of the OX40 agonist ivuxolimab. These receptors all stem from an adult with an advanced solid tumor such as melanoma, head and neck, liver or kidney cancer.

This clone has a single count. The V gene is TRBV7-2, the J gene TRBJ2-2, with TRBD1 identical over 7 bases. This CDR3 comprises 17 residues. V lost 0 bases, J lost 0 bases, and 4 bases stayed unmatched. Germline V gene sequence: CDR1 SGHTA, CDR2 FQGNSA. The DNA for the CDR3 is TGTGCCAGCAGCTTAGCAACCGGGACAGCGAACACCGGGGAGCTGTTTTTT. This gives the protein CASSLATGTANTGELFF.

V and J are TRBV7-9 and TRBJ2-7; TRBD2 aligns across 9 bases. The trim removed 5 bases at V and 0 bases at J, leaving 17 bases unmatched. The CDR3 contains 19 residues. The germline gives CDR1 SEHNR, CDR2 FQNEAQ (reference sequence). The CDR3 loop reads CASSPTFRASGADSYEQYF. The CDR3, as DNA: TGTGCCAGCAGCCCCACGTTTCGGGCTAGCGGGGCCGACTCCTACGAGCAGTACTTC.